This T cell receptor beta chain comes out of a study of T-cell memory formation after mild COVID-19. Study details: For the most part, TCR clusters were specific to one donor.

On this clonotype itself: Antigen specificity is unknown.

Researchers used 5'RACE with constant-segment primers to make TCR alpha and TCR beta cDNA libraries that carry sample barcodes and UMIs. Each CDR3 protein is one row after TCRdb ran MiXCR on the 5' RACE reads. The repertoire includes hundreds of thousands of distinct CDR3 sequences, less than 25% of them detected once, and about 8.7% sits in the top ten. This CDR3 is built from 16 residues. Germline loops: CDR1 MNHNS, CDR2 SASEGT. The V end was cut by 6 bases, the J end by 2 bases, with 16 bases between. The study, taken as a whole, reports: Of the contracting clones, CD4+ ones lay mainly in CM and EM, and CD8+ ones in EMRA. The authors did not confirm SARS-CoV-2 specificity of second-wave clones peaking day 37.

Sequencing was performed on PBMCs or a T cell subset sorted from them (not recorded which). This TCR was recovered from an adult woman who had mild COVID-19 (a few samples of this study predate the infection). Cell type and time point are not known. This chain joins TRBV6-1 and TRBJ2-2, with D tentatively TRBD2 (5 bases). Here the CDR3 reads CASRGWRWGNTGELFF. CDR3 in DNA: TGTGCCAGCAGGGGCTGGAGGTGGGGAAACACCGGGGAGCTGTTTTTT.